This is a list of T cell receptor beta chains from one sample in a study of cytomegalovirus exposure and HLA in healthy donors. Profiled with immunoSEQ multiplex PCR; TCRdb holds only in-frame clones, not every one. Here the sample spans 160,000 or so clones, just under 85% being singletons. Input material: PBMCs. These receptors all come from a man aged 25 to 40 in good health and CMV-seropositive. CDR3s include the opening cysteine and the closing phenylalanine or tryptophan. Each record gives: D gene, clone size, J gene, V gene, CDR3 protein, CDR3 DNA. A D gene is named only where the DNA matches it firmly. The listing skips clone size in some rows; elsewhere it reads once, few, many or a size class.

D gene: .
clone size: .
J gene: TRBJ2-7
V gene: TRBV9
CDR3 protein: CASSVGPSSYEQYF
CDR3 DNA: TGTGCCAGCAGCGTAGGCCCCAGCTCCTACGAGCAGTACTTC

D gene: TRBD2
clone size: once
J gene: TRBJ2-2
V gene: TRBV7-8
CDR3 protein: CASSLIEGLPPAGELFF
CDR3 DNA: TGTGCCAGCAGCTTAATAGAGGGACTACCCCCGGCCGGGGAGCTGTTTTTT

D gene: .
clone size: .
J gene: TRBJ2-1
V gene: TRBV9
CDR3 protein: CASSGLSSYNEQFF
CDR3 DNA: TGTGCCAGCAGCGGGCTGTCCTCCTACAATGAGCAGTTCTTC

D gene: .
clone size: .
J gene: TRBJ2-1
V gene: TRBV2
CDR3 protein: CASDRRRGGEQFF
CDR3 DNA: TGTGCCAGCGATCGACGGAGGGGCGGTGAGCAGTTCTTC

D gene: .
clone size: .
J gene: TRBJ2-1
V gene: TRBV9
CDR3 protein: CASSVEVGANYNEQFF
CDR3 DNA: TGTGCCAGCAGCGTAGAAGTGGGGGCGAACTACAATGAGCAGTTCTTC

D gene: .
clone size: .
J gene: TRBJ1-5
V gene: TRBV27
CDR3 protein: CASSSSRVQPQHF
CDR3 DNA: TGTGCCAGCAGTTCCTCGCGGGTCCAGCCCCAGCATTTT

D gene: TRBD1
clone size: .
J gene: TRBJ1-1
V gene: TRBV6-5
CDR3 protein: CASSYSTGEIDTEAFF
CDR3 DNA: TGTGCCAGCAGTTACTCGACAGGGGAGATTGACACTGAAGCTTTCTTT

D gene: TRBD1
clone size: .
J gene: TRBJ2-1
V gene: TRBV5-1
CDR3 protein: CASSLGQGHEQFF
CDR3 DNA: TGCGCCAGCAGCTTGGGACAGGGCCATGAGCAGTTCTTC

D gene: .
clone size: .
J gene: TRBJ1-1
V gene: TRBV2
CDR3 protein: CASSAWGQGADTEAFF
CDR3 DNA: TGTGCCAGCAGTGCTTGGGGCCAAGGGGCCGACACTGAAGCTTTCTTT

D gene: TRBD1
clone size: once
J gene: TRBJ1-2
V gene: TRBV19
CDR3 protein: CASTRTRDRGLLAYGYTF
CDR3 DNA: TGTGCCAGTACCAGGACCAGGGACAGGGGGCTGTTAGCCTATGGCTACACCTTC

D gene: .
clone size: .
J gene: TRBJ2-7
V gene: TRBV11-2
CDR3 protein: CASSLLGQGTYEQYF
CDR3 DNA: TGTGCCAGCAGCTTATTGGGGCAGGGGACCTACGAGCAGTACTTC

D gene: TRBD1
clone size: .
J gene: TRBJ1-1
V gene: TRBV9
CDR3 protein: CASGRGQGGTEAFF
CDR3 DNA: TGTGCCAGCGGCAGGGGACAGGGGGGGACTGAAGCTTTCTTT

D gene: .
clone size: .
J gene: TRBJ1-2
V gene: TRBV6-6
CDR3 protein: CASSYSEGANYGYTF
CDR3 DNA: TGTGCCAGCAGTTACTCGGAAGGGGCTAACTATGGCTACACCTTC

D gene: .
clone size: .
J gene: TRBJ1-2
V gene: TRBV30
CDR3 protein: CARSTEQGNDGYTF
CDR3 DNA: TGTGCCCGGAGTACCGAACAGGGAAACGATGGCTACACCTTC

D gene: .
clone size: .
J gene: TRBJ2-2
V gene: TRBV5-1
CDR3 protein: CASSFDSDYTGELFF
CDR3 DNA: TGCGCCAGCAGCTTCGATTCAGACTACACCGGGGAGCTGTTTTTT

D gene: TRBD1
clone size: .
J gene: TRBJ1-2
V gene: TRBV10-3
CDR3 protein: CAISETRGQGAYGYTF
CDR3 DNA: TGTGCCATCAGTGAGACTAGGGGACAGGGGGCATATGGCTACACCTTC

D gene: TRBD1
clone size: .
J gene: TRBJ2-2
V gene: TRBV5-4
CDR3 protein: CASRRNRGTNTGELFF
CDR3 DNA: TGTGCCAGCAGGCGAAACAGGGGGACGAACACCGGGGAGCTGTTTTTT

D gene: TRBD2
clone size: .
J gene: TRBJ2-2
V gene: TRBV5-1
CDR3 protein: CASRLSSGGWNTGELFF
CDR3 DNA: TGCGCCAGCAGATTGTCTAGCGGGGGCTGGAACACCGGGGAGCTGTTTTTT

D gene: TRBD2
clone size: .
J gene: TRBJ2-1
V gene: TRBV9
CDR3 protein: CASTPGGGLYNEQFF
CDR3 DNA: TGTGCCAGCACTCCCGGGGGGGGGTTATACAATGAGCAGTTCTTC

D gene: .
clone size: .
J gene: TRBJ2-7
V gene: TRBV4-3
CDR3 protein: CASSQDNGGGLYEQYF
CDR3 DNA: TGCGCCAGCAGCCAAGATAACGGGGGAGGCCTCTACGAGCAGTACTTC

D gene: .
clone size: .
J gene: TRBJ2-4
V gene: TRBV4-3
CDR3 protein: CASSQRTVAKNIQYF
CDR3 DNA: TGCGCCAGCAGCCAACGGACAGTAGCCAAAAACATTCAGTACTTC

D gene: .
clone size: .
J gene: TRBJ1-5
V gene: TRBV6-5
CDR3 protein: CASSYSAGYNQPQHF
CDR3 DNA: TGTGCCAGCAGTTACTCTGCGGGATACAATCAGCCCCAGCATTTT

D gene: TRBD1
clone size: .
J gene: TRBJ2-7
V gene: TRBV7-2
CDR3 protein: CASSLGGTGFYEQYF
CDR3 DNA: TGTGCCAGCAGCTTAGGTGGGACAGGGTTTTACGAGCAGTACTTC

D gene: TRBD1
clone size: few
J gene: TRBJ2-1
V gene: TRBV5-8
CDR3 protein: CASSQPGQGYNEQFF
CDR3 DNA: TGTGCCAGCAGTCAACCGGGACAGGGCTACAATGAGCAGTTCTTC

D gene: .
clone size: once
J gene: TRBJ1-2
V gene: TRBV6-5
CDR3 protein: CASSITVDTSYGYTF
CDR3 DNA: TGTGCCAGCAGCATAACAGTGGACACAAGCTATGGCTACACCTTC

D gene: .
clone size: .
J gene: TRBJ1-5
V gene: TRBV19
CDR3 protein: CASSVGGGRDSNQPQHF
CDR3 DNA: TGTGCCAGTAGTGTCGGCGGGGGCAGGGATAGCAATCAGCCCCAGCATTTT

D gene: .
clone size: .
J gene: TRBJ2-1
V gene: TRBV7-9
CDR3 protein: CASSLEGLYNEQFF
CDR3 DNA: TGTGCCAGCAGCTTAGAGGGACTTTACAATGAGCAGTTCTTC

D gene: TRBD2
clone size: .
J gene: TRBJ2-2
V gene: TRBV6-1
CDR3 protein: CASRGGIAGTGELFF
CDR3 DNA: TGTGCCAGCAGGGGGGGGATTGCGGGCACCGGGGAGCTGTTTTTT

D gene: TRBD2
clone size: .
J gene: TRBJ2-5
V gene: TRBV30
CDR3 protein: CAWTQGGSGGETQYF
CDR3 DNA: TGTGCCTGGACCCAAGGGGGTAGCGGGGGAGAGACCCAGTACTTC

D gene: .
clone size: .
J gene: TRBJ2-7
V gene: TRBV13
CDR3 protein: CASSPDSSYEQYF
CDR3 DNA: TGTGCCAGCAGCCCGGACAGCTCCTACGAGCAGTACTTC

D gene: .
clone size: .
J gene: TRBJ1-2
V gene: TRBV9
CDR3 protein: CASSVQAPPFYGYTF
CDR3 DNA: TGTGCCAGCAGCGTACAAGCTCCCCCCTTCTATGGCTACACCTTC

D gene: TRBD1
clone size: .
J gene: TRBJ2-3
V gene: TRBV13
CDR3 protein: CASSLRDRGLVSDTQYF
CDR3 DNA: TGTGCCAGCAGCCTAAGGGACAGGGGGCTAGTGTCAGATACGCAGTATTTT

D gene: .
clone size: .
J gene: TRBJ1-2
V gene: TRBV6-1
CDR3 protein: CASSESEGYGYTF
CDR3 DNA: TGTGCCAGCAGTGAATCGGAGGGTTATGGCTACACCTTC

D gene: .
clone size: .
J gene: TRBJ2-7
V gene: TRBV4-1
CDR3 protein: CASSPSTQPYEQYF
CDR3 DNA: TGCGCCAGCAGTCCTTCGACACAGCCCTACGAGCAGTACTTC

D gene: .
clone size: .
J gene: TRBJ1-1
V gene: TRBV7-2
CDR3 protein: CASSQGRPGDTEAFF
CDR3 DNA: TGTGCCAGCAGCCAGGGAAGACCGGGGGACACTGAAGCTTTCTTT

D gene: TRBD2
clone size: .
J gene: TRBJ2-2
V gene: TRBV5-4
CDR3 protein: CASTLGGGHTGELFF
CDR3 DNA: TGTGCCAGCACCCTGGGCGGGGGACACACCGGGGAGCTGTTTTTT

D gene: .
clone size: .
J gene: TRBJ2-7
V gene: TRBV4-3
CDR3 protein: CASSHNARSGEQYF
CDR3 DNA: TGCGCCAGCAGCCACAATGCCAGGTCGGGGGAGCAGTACTTC

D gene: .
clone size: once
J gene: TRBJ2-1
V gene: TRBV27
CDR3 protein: CASSILTYNEQFF
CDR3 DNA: TGTGCCAGCAGTATACTAACCTACAATGAGCAGTTCTTC

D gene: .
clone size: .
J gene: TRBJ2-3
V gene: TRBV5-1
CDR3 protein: CASKSRPTDTQYF
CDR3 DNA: TGCGCCAGCAAAAGCCGCCCCACAGATACGCAGTATTTT

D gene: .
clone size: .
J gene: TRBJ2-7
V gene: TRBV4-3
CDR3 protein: CASSPEEGASYEQYF
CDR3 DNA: TGCGCCAGCAGCCCTGAGGAGGGAGCCTCCTACGAGCAGTACTTC

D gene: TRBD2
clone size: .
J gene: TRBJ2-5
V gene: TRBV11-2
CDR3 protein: CASSLDLWLAGLQETQYF
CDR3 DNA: TGTGCCAGCAGCTTAGATCTCTGGCTAGCGGGGCTCCAAGAGACCCAGTACTTC

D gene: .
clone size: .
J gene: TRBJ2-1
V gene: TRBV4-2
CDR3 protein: CASSQDGGGWNHDEQFF
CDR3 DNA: TGTGCCAGCAGCCAAGACGGGGGTGGGTGGAACCACGATGAGCAGTTCTTC

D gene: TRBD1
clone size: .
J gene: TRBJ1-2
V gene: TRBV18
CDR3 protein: CASSPPDRGPYGYTF
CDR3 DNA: TGTGCCAGCTCACCTCCCGACAGGGGCCCCTATGGCTACACCTTC

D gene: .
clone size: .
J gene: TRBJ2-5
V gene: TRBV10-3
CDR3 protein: CAISRYQETQYF
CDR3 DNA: TGTGCCATCAGCAGGTACCAAGAGACCCAGTACTTC

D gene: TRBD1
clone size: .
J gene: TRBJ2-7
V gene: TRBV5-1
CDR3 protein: CASSPGWPGGIYEQYF
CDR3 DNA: TGCGCCAGCAGCCCAGGTTGGCCAGGGGGCATATACGAGCAGTACTTC